Listed here are 20 T cell receptor beta chains from one sample, sequenced in a study of cytomegalovirus exposure and HLA in healthy donors (dated by TCRdb to the late 2010s). Receptor libraries were prepared by the immunoSEQ multiplex PCR assay. For the multiplex PCR, a mixture combining 60 forward primers for TCR Vbeta segments and 13 reverse primers for TCR Jbeta segments was used. The source is immuneACCESS, and TCRdb retained only in-frame sequences with V and J called. Part of the clones is not carried over; for the studies checked, unresolved V genes explain less than half of this, and the remainder is unexplained. The sample has about 98,000 clones on record, roughly 81% of them singletons. Jointly, the top ten make up approximately 1.5% of the sample. The sample consisted of PBMCs. The origin of the receptors is a man aged 35 to 55 in good health and CMV-seronegative.

Here the CDR3 reads CASKRGGGSEAFF. CDR3 DNA sequence: TGCGCCAGCAAAAGAGGTGGGGGGAGTGAAGCTTTCTTT. The chain couples TRBV5-1 to TRBJ1-1; a weak D match, TRBD1 (5 bases). V lost 6 bases to trimming and J lost 7 bases, with 16 bases between them. This CDR3 region has 13 residues. Germline loops: CDR1 SGHRS, CDR2 YFSETQ.

The chain links TRBV28 to TRBJ1-6, with 9 bases that match TRBD1. Trimming at V came to 4 bases and at J to 6 bases, leaving 10 bases not matched to a gene. Germline-derived CDR1 and CDR2 are MDHEN and SYDVKM. This CDR3 is 17 amino acids long. CDR3 DNA: TGTGCCAGCAGTTCGAGTACAGGGGGCTATTCTAATTCACCCCTCCACTTT. Amino acid sequence: CASSSSTGGYSNSPLHF.

This sequence joins TRBV7-9 and TRBJ1-6, with D perhaps TRBD1 (5 bases). Between the trimmed V and J ends, which lost 6 bases and 7 bases, there was a span of 16 bases. Per germline, CDR1 SEHNR and CDR2 FQNEAQ (reference sequence). The CDR3 is made up of 15 amino acids. Here the CDR3 reads CASRRLGTQNSPLHF. The CDR3, as DNA: TGTGCCAGCAGGCGCCTAGGGACTCAAAATTCACCCCTCCACTTT.

V gene TRBV5-4 combines with J gene TRBJ1-2; a possible D gene is TRBD1 (6 bases). Germline CDR1 reads SGHNT; CDR2 reads YYREEE (reference sequence). The V end lost 4 bases, the J end lost 2 bases, and 12 bases lay between the germline ends. The CDR3 covers 14 residues. The CDR3 nucleotides read TGTGCCAGCAGCAGCTTACAGGGCAACTATGGCTACACCTTC. Translation: CASSSLQGNYGYTF.

The J gene is TRBJ1-6, the V gene TRBV6-5; 7 bases are shared with TRBD1. The ends lost 0 bases at V and 6 bases at J; junction bases unmatched: 2. The length of the CDR3 is 15 residues. Germline CDR1 is MNHEY and CDR2 is SVGAGI. As DNA, the CDR3 is TGTGCCAGCAGTTACTCGACAGGGACTAATTCACCCCTCCACTTT. Amino acid sequence: CASSYSTGTNSPLHF.

J is TRBJ2-7 and V is TRBV7-9, with D maybe TRBD1 (6 bases). This CDR3 has 16 residues. Germline CDR1 and CDR2: SEHNR and FQNEAQ (reference sequence). V shed 4 bases and J shed 1 base, with 17 bases lying between them. The DNA of the CDR3 is TGTGCCAGCAGCTATAATCACAGGGTTGCTTCCTACGAGCAGTACTTC. Its protein product is CASSYNHRVASYEQYF.

On this clone itself: The germline gene is not matched at one end of the junction; a read error may be the cause. The chain is built from TRBV7-9 and TRBJ2-7, with 7 bases identical to TRBD1. This CDR3 is built from 16 residues. CDR1 is SEHNR, CDR2 FQNEAQ, per germline (reference sequence). For the CDR3, the DNA is TGTTCCAGCAGCCCAGGATCCACAGGGGTCCCCTACGAGCAGTACTTC. Its protein product is CSSSPGSTGVPYEQYF.

The CDR3 loop is CASGGDTYNEQFF. In DNA form, the CDR3 reads TGTGCCAGCGGTGGGGACACCTACAATGAGCAGTTCTTC. The rearrangement uses TRBV2 and TRBJ2-1; D perhaps matches TRBD1 (6 bases). The V gene lost 8 bases and the J gene lost 2 bases, with 10 bases spanning the gap. Germline V gene data show CDR1 as SNHLY and CDR2 as FYNNEI. The CDR3 covers 13 residues.

The J gene is TRBJ2-7, the V gene TRBV27; weak D call: TRBD1 (5 bases). Germline CDR1 is MNHEY and CDR2 is SMNVEV (reference sequence). The CDR3 has 14 residues. Trimming took 6 bases from V and 6 from J, leaving 18 bases between them. CDR3 coding DNA: TGTGCCAGCAGCAGCCGGGTCAGGGTTGCCGAGCAGTACTTC. Amino acids: CASSSRVRVAEQYF.

The chain joins TRBV2 to TRBJ1-2; TRBD1 agrees at 11 bases. V shed 8 bases and J 8 bases; nucleotides not matched to a gene: 4. Germline V gene lookup returns CDR1 SNHLY and CDR2 FYNNEI. This CDR3 contains 12 residues. CDR3 protein: CASEDRGRGYTF. CDR3 nucleotides: TGTGCCAGCGAGGACAGGGGGCGAGGCTACACCTTC.

The rearrangement joins TRBV25-1 to TRBJ1-3, with D possibly TRBD1 on 5 matching bases. The CDR3 spans 14 residues. The germline V gene encodes CDR1 MGHDK and CDR2 SYGVNS. V was pared by 8 bases and J by 0 bases, with 11 bases between. The CDR3 DNA reads TGTGCCAGCCAGGACATGAGCTCTGGAAACACCATATATTTT. Amino acid sequence: CASQDMSSGNTIYF.

This rearrangement joins TRBV7-9 to TRBJ2-3; 9 nucleotides align to TRBD1. Germline V lookup: CDR1 SEHNR, CDR2 FQNEAQ (reference sequence). The CDR3 totals 17 residues. J gave up 4 bases and V 3 bases, and 11 bases lay outside the gene matches. CDR3 loop: CASSFATGTGWSDTQYF. The DNA for the CDR3 is TGTGCCAGCAGCTTTGCGACCGGGACAGGGTGGTCAGATACGCAGTATTTT.

This chain joins TRBV5-1 and TRBJ1-1; a possible D gene is TRBD1 (5 bases). The CDR3 is made up of 13 amino acids. CDR1 is SGHRS and CDR2 is YFSETQ in the germline V gene. V dropped 4 bases and J dropped 4 bases, with 11 bases sitting between them. The CDR3 here is CASSRDRPTEAFF. The CDR3 DNA sequence: TGCGCCAGCAGCCGAGACAGACCCACTGAAGCTTTCTTT.

The rearrangement links TRBV11-2 to TRBJ1-5; D is uncertain. Looked up from germline, CDR1 is SGHAT and CDR2 is FQNNGV. V lost 0 bases and J lost 7, with 7 bases in between. The CDR3 is 13 residues long. The CDR3 reads CASSLERGQPQHF. CDR3 DNA sequence: TGTGCCAGCAGCTTAGAGCGCGGGCAGCCCCAGCATTTT. Full variable domain (remainder filled in from reference TRBV11-2 and TRBJ1-5): EAGVAQSPRYKIIEKRQSVAFWCNPISGHATLYWYQQILGQGPKLLIQFQNNGVVDDSQLPKDRFSAERLKGVDSTLKIQPAKLEDSAVYLCASSLERGQPQHFGDGTRLSIL.

There are a few counts of this clone. This sequence joins TRBV5-1 and TRBJ1-4, with D perhaps TRBD1 (5 bases). Germline V gene sequence: CDR1 SGHRS, CDR2 YFSETQ. This CDR3 has 15 residues. V dropped 3 bases and J dropped 2 bases, with 11 bases sitting between them. In DNA, the CDR3 is TGCGCCAGCAGCTCCAACCAGGGTACTAATGAAAAACTGTTTTTT. Its translation: CASSSNQGTNEKLFF.

The chain joins TRBV2 to TRBJ1-3; 7 bases align to TRBD1. The CDR3 has 15 amino acids. Germline V gene lookup returns CDR1 SNHLY and CDR2 FYNNEI. V dropped 2 bases and J dropped 0; count of bases not matched to a gene: 1. The CDR3 sequence: CASSERGRSGNTIYF. In DNA, the CDR3 is TGTGCCAGCAGTGAAAGGGGGCGCTCTGGAAACACCATATATTTT.

J is TRBJ1-6 and V is TRBV27, with 7 positions matching TRBD1. Trimming at V came to 5 bases and at J to 10 bases, leaving 11 bases not matched to a gene. Germline CDR1 is MNHEY and CDR2 is SMNVEV (reference sequence). The CDR3 has 15 amino acids. The CDR3 region has the DNA TGTGCCAGCAGTACTCCACGACAGGGAGGCTCACCCCTCCACTTT. It yields the protein CASSTPRQGGSPLHF.

A few counts support this clone. The chain joins TRBV7-8 to TRBJ2-7; 11 nucleotides agree with TRBD1. Germline-derived CDR1 and CDR2 are SGHVS and FQNEAQ. The CDR3 is made up of 14 amino acids. Unmatched junction bases numbered 1, after V lost 4 bases and J lost 2 bases. CDR3 sequence: CASSWGQGAYEQYF. The CDR3 region has the DNA TGTGCCAGCAGCTGGGGACAGGGGGCCTACGAGCAGTACTTC.

The chain joins TRBV10-1 to TRBJ2-2; 11 bases fit TRBD2. Unmatched junction bases numbered 6, after V lost 8 bases and J lost 1 base. The CDR3 has 16 amino acids. Per germline, CDR1 WNHNN and CDR2 SYGVQD (reference sequence). The DNA of the CDR3 is TGCGCCAGCGGTGGGACTAGCGGCCGGAACACCGGGGAGCTGTTTTTT. Translating it yields CASGGTSGRNTGELFF.

The chain combines TRBV30 with TRBJ1-1; 9 positions match TRBD1. The CDR3 spans 15 residues. Germline trimming cut 0 bases from V and 1 base from J; bases unmatched to any gene: 3. Looked up from germline, CDR1 is GTSNPN and CDR2 is SVGIG (reference sequence). The CDR3 is CAWSVPDRGNTEAFF. The CDR3 nucleotides are TGTGCCTGGAGTGTTCCGGACAGGGGGAACACTGAAGCTTTCTTT.